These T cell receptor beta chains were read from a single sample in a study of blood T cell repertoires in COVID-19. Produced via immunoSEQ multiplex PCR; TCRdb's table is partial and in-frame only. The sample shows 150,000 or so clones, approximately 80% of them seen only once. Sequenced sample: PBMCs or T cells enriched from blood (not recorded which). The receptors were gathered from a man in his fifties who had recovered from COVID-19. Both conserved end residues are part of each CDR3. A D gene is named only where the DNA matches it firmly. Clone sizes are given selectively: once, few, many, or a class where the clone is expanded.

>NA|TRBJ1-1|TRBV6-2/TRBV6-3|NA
CASSQQIEAFF
TGTGCCAGCAGTCAACAGATTGAAGCTTTCTTT
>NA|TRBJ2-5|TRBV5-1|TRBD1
CASSLAGGQETQYF
TGCGCCAGCAGCTTGGCAGGGGGCCAAGAGACCCAGTACTTC
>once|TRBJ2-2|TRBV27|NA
CASSLRLAGELFF
TGTGCCAGCAGTTTACGACTAGCCGGGGAGCTGTTTTTT
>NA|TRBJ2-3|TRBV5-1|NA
CASSLSGQWTDTQYF
TGCGCCAGCAGCTTGAGCGGGCAGTGGACAGATACGCAGTATTTT
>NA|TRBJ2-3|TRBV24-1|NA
CATSDFGGHGTQYF
TGTGCCACCAGTGATTTCGGCGGCCACGGTACGCAGTATTTT
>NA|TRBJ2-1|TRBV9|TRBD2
CASSVAPGGPLDEQFF
TGTGCCAGCAGCGTAGCCCCGGGGGGGCCCTTGGATGAGCAGTTCTTC
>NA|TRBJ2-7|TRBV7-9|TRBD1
CASSAGTGAYEQYF
TGTGCCAGCAGCGCCGGGACAGGGGCCTACGAGCAGTACTTC
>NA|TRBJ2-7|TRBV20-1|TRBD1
CSASAGQVYEQYF
TGCAGTGCTAGTGCGGGACAGGTCTACGAGCAGTACTTC
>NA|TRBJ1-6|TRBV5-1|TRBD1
CASSYQGASLNSPLHF
TGCGCCAGCAGCTACCAGGGGGCTAGCCTTAATTCACCCCTCCACTTT
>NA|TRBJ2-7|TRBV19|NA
CASSMRQATYEQYF
TGTGCCAGTAGTATGCGACAGGCTACCTACGAGCAGTACTTC
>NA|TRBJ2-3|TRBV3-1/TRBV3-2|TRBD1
CASSQEQGASTDTQYF
TGTGCCAGCAGCCAAGAACAGGGGGCTAGCACAGATACGCAGTATTTT